This T cell receptor (beta chain) derives from a study of low-dose radiotherapy and immunotherapy resistance in tumors. Across the study: Each patient was administered nivolumab intravenously at 240 mg, which was a flat dose, every two weeks, along with intravenous ipilimumab at 1 mg/kg every six weeks. At a dose of 200 mg/m2, intravenous cyclophosphamide was given every two weeks, one day before radiation and immunotherapy.

First-strand cDNA relied on TRAV- and TRBV-specific primers spanning alpha and beta chains. The PCR that amplified TCRs ran for roughly 20 cycles, relying on a constant-region primer and a V-primer adapter. Each CDR3 protein is one row after TCRdb ran MiXCR on the reads. The sample lists tens of thousands of distinct CDR3 sequences, approximately 17% occurring once. V dropped 8 bases and J dropped 8 bases, with 21 bases sitting between them. Germline values: CDR1 MGHRA, CDR2 YSYEKL. There are 15 residues in the CDR3. This clonotype was observed many times. Time point given: before trial treatment. Low-dose radiotherapy, low-dose cyclophosphamide, aspirin, ipilimumab and nivolumab were all given to the donors. As a condition of eligibility, patients had advanced solid tumors lacking tumor-infiltrating lymphocytes.

The rearrangement joins TRBV4-1 to TRBJ1-4; possible D gene TRBD1, 6 bases. This receptor was obtained from a male donor with prostate cancer. The specimen comprised PBMCs, sampled before treatment. CDR3: CASRVVATGREKLFF. The CDR3 DNA sequence: TGCGCCAGCCGGGTAGTGGCCACAGGGCGGGAAAAACTGTTTTTT.